The 13 T cell receptor beta chains presented below share a single source sample, sequenced in a study of neoadjuvant anti-PD-1 for oral cavity cancer. Clones were read by immunoSEQ multiplex PCR, and TCRdb kept only the in-frame ones, dropping some. The sample has about 16,000 clones, 67% seen once. Source: PBMCs, taken before nivolumab (anti-PD-1) treatment. The receptors derive from a person between 40 and 85 years old with oral cavity squamous cell carcinoma.

This clone was seen a few times. The chain carries TRBV7-9 and TRBJ2-7, with D maybe TRBD1 (6 bases). V lost 5 bases and J lost 0, with 11 bases in between. The germline V gene has CDR1 SEHNR and CDR2 FQNEAQ (reference sequence). This CDR3 is built from 14 residues. CDR3 residues: CASSRDTHSYEQYF. In DNA, the CDR3 is TGTGCCAGCAGCCGGGACACCCACTCCTACGAGCAGTACTTC.

The CDR3 DNA sequence: TGTGCCAGTGGGGCAGGGGCCCCCTCCTACGAGCAGTACTTC. The encoded protein is CASGAGAPSYEQYF. The chain employs TRBV19 and TRBJ2-7; tentatively, D is TRBD1 (6 bases). CDR1 is LNHDA, CDR2 SQIVND, per germline (reference sequence). CDR3 length: 14 amino acids. The V and J ends lost 8 bases and 0 bases respectively, with 14 bases between them.

This rearrangement joins TRBV10-3 to TRBJ2-7, with D maybe TRBD1 (6 bases). This CDR3 has 16 residues. The V end lost 0 bases, the J end lost 0 bases, and 12 bases lay between the germline ends. Germline V lookup: CDR1 ENHRY, CDR2 SYGVKD. The DNA for the CDR3 is TGTGCCATCAGTGAGTCAGGACAGATTAGCTCCTACGAGCAGTACTTC. Translated, it gives CAISESGQISSYEQYF.

This CDR3 is CASSLMSGAYNEQFF. CDR3 DNA sequence: TGCGCCAGCAGCTTGATGAGCGGGGCATACAATGAGCAGTTCTTC. The gene calls are TRBV5-1 and TRBJ2-1; 7 bases are shared with TRBD2. This CDR3 contains 15 residues. The V segment lost 1 base and the J segment 4 bases; nucleotides outside the gene matches: 5. Germline CDR1 and CDR2: SGHRS and YFSETQ.

In its sample, this clone was seen a few times. This chain links TRBV7-9 with TRBJ1-2; D remains ambiguous. There are 12 residues in the CDR3. Germline V gene sequence: CDR1 SEHNR, CDR2 FQNEAQ (reference sequence). The V end lost 5 bases, the J end lost 4 bases, and 8 bases lay between the germline ends. Here the CDR3 reads CASSPKVYGYTF. CDR3 DNA sequence: TGTGCCAGCAGCCCTAAAGTCTATGGCTACACCTTC. Full variable domain (missing parts from reference TRBV7-9 and TRBJ1-2): DTGVSQNPRHKITKRGQNVTFRCDPISEHNRLYWYRQTLGQGPEFLTYFQNEAQLEKSRLLSDRFSAERPKGSFSTLEIQRTEQGDSAMYLCASSPKVYGYTFGSGTRLTVV.

This clone was found a few times. This chain connects TRBV19 to TRBJ1-3, with D perhaps TRBD1 (6 bases). Germline V lookup: CDR1 LNHDA, CDR2 SQIVND (reference sequence). The length of the CDR3 is 14 residues. Trimming shortened V by 9 bases and J by 4 bases, and 16 bases separated the two germline ends. The CDR3 nucleotides are TGTGCCAGCGAGGCGGGGGCCGGAGGAAACACCATATATTTT. It yields the protein CASEAGAGGNTIYF.

The V and J genes are TRBV19 and TRBJ2-1, with D uncertain. The CDR3 is 13 amino acids. The germline CDR1 and CDR2 sequences are LNHDA and SQIVND (reference sequence). Trimming left V 8 bases short and J 0 bases short, with 8 bases between. CDR3 nucleotides: TGTGCCAGTCGACCGAGCTCCTACAATGAGCAGTTCTTC. This encodes CASRPSSYNEQFF.

This rearrangement joins TRBV6-1 to TRBJ2-5; 10 bases are a match to TRBD1. The V and J ends lost 4 bases and 5 bases, in that order; junction bases with no gene match: 13. Looked up from germline, CDR1 is MNHNS and CDR2 is SASEGT. This CDR3 spans 17 amino acids. Here the CDR3 DNA reads TGTGCCAGCAGTGCCCGAAGGGGGACAGGGGCCTTTGAGACCCAGTACTTC. This gives the protein CASSARRGTGAFETQYF.

The chain links TRBV5-1 to TRBJ1-5; perhaps TRBD1 as D (5 bases). The germline gives CDR1 SGHRS, CDR2 YFSETQ. V lost 0 bases and J 7 bases, leaving 14 bases between the germline ends. The CDR3 extends over 15 amino acids. The CDR3 bases are TGCGCCAGCAGCTTGGAAGGGGCGTCATACCAGCCCCAGCATTTT. It translates to CASSLEGASYQPQHF.

The chain links TRBV10-3 to TRBJ2-2, with unresolved D. V was pared by 3 bases and J by 0 bases, with 8 bases between. The CDR3 sequence is 15 residues long. The germline V gene has CDR1 ENHRY and CDR2 SYGVKD. Here the CDR3 reads CAISELLTNTGELFF. CDR3 DNA sequence: TGTGCCATCAGTGAACTTCTCACGAACACCGGGGAGCTGTTTTTT.

This clone has a handful of counts. The chain employs TRBV7-9 and TRBJ2-7; perhaps TRBD1 as D (5 bases). Germline V lookup: CDR1 SEHNR, CDR2 FQNEAQ (reference sequence). This CDR3 contains 11 residues. V was trimmed by 5 bases and J by 5 bases, leaving 7 bases between them. The CDR3 coding sequence is TGTGCCAGCAGCCTACAGGACGAGCAGTACTTC. This translates into CASSLQDEQYF.

This clone occurred once. V gene TRBV27 combines with J gene TRBJ2-2, with D uncertain. Germline V lookup: CDR1 MNHEY, CDR2 SMNVEV (reference sequence). The germline V and J ends were trimmed by 5 bases and 8 bases, with 15 bases remaining between them. CDR3 size: 14 residues. The CDR3: CASSPWTEHGELFF. The CDR3 nucleotides are TGTGCCAGCAGTCCCTGGACGGAGCATGGGGAGCTGTTTTTT.

This clone was counted between two and nine times. The rearrangement joins TRBV7-9 to TRBJ2-7; 8 bases align to TRBD1. CDR3 length: 13 residues. V shed 2 bases, J shed 4 bases, and the junction held 1 base outside the gene matches. CDR1 and CDR2 from the germline V gene are SEHNR and FQNEAQ (reference sequence). The DNA of the CDR3 is TGTGCCAGCAGCTTAACAGGGGGGTACGAGCAGTACTTC. Translating gives CASSLTGGYEQYF.